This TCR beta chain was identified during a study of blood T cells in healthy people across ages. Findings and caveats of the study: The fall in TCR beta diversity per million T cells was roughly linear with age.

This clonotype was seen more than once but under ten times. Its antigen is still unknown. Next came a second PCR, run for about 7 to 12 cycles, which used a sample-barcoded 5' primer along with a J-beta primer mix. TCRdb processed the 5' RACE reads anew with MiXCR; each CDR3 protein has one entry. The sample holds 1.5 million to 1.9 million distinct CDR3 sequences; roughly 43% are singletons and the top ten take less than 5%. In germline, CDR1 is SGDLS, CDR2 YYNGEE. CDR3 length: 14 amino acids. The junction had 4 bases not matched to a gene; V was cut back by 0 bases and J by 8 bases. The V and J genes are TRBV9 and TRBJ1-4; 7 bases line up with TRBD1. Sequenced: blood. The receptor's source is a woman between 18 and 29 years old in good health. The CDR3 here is CASSVADRPEKLFF. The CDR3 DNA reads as TGTGCCAGCAGCGTAGCGGACAGGCCGGAAAAACTGTTTTTT.